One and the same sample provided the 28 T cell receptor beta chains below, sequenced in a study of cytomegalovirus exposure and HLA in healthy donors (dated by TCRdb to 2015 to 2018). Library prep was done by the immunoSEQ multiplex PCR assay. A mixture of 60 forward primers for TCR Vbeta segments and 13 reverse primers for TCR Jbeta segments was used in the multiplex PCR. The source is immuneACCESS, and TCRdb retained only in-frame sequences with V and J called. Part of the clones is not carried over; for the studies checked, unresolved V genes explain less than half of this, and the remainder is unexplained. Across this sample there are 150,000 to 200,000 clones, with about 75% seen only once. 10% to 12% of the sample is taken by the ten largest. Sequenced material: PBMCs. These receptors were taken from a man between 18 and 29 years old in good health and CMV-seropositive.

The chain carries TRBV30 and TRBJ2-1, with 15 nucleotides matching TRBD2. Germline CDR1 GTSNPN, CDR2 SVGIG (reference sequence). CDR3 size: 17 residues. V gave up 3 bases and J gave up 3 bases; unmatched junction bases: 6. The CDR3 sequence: CAWSPGLAGGGYNEQFF. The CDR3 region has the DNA TGTGCCTGGAGCCCGGGACTAGCGGGAGGCGGCTACAATGAGCAGTTCTTC.

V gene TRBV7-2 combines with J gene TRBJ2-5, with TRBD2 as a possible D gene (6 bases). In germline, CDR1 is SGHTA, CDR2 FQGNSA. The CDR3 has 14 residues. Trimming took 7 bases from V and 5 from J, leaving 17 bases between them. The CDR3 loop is CASTAGTFGETQYF. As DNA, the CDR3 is TGTGCCAGCACCGCGGGGACCTTCGGGGAGACCCAGTACTTC. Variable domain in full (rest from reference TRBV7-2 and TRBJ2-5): GAGVSQSPSNKVTEKGKDVELRCDPISGHTALYWYRQSLGQGLEFLIYFQGNSAPDKSGLPSDRFSAERTGGSVSTLTIQRTQQEDSAVYLCASTAGTFGETQYFGPGTRLLVL.

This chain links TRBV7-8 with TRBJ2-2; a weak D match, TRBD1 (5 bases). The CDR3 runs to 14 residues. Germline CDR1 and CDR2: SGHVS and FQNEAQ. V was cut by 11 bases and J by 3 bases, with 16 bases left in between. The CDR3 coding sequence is TGTGCCGCCAGGGCAAGTGCTGACACCGGGGAGCTGTTTTTT. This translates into CAARASADTGELFF.

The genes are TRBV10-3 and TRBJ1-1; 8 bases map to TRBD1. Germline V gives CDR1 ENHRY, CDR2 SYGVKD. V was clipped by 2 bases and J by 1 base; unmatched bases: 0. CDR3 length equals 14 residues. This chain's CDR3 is CAISEGQGNTEAFF. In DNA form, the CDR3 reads TGTGCCATCAGTGAGGGACAGGGGAACACTGAAGCTTTCTTT.

The CDR3 here is CASSQVAGGRFSDTEAFF. Here the CDR3 DNA reads TGTGCCAGCAGCCAAGTGGCAGGGGGCCGATTTTCTGACACTGAAGCTTTCTTT. This chain connects TRBV14 to TRBJ1-1, with 8 bases identical to TRBD1. This CDR3 has 18 residues. J was trimmed by 3 bases and V by 1 base; bases with no gene match: 13. Germline V CDR1 and CDR2: SGHDN, FVKESK. The full variable domain, completed using reference TRBV14 and TRBJ1-1, is EAGVTQFPSHSVIEKGQTVTLRCDPISGHDNLYWYRRVMGKEIKFLLHFVKESKQDESGMPNNRFLAERTGGTYSTLKVQPAELEDSGVYFCASSQVAGGRFSDTEAFFGQGTRLTVV.

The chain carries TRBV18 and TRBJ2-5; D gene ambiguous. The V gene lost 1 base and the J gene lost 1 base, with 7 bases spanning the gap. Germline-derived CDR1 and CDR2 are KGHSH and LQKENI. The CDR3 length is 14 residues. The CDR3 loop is CASSPLISQETQYF. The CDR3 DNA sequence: TGTGCCAGCTCACCACTTATTAGCCAAGAGACCCAGTACTTC.

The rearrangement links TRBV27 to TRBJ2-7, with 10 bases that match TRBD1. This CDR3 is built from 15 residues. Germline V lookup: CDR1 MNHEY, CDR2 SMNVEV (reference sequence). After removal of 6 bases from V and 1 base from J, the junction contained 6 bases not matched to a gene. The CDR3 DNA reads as TGTGCCAGCAGAGACAGGGGGCGGCATTCCTACGAGCAGTACTTC. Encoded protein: CASRDRGRHSYEQYF.

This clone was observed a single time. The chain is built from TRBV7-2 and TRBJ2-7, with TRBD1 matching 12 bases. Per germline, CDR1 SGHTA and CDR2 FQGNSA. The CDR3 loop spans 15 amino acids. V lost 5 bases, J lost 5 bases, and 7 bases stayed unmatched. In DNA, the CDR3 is TGTGCCAGCAGCACCCGGGACAGGGGGCACCACGAGCAGTACTTC. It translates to CASSTRDRGHHEQYF.

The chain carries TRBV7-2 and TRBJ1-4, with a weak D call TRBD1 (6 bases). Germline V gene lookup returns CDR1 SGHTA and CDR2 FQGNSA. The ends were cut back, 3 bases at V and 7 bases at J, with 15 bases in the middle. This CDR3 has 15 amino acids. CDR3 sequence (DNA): TGTGCCAGCAGCTTGTACAGGGAGGGGGGTGAAAAACTGTTTTTT. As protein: CASSLYREGGEKLFF.

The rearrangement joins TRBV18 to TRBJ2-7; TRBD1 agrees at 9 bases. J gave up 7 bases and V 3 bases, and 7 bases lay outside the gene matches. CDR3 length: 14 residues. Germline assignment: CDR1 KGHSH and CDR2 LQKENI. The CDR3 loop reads CASSPRTGVGEQYF. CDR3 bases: TGTGCCAGCTCACCCCGGACAGGGGTGGGTGAGCAGTACTTC.

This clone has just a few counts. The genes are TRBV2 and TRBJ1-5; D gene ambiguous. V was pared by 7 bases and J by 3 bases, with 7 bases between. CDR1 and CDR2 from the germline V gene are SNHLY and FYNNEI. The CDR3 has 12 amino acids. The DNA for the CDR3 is TGTGCCAGCAAGAGGGTCAATCAGCCCCAGCATTTT. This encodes CASKRVNQPQHF.

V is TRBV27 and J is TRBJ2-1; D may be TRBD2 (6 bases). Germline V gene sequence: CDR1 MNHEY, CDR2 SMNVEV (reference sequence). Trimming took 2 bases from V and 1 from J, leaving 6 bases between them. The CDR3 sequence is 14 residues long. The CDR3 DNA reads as TGTGCCAGCAGTTTAGCGGGATCCTACAATGAGCAGTTCTTC. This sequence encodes CASSLAGSYNEQFF.

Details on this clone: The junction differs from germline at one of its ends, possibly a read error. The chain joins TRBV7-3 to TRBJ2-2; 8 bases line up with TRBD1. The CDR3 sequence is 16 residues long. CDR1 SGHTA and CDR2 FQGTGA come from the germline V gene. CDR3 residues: CACSRGQGSGTGELFF. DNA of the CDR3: TGTGCCTGCAGCCGTGGACAGGGATCGGGCACCGGGGAGCTGTTTTTT.

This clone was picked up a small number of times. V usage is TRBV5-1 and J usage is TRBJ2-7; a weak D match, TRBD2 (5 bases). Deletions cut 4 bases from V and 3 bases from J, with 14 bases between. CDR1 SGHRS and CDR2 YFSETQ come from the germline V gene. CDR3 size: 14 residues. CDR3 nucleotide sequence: TGCGCCAGCAGCGCCGGACTTAGCAACTACGAGCAGTACTTC. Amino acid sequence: CASSAGLSNYEQYF.

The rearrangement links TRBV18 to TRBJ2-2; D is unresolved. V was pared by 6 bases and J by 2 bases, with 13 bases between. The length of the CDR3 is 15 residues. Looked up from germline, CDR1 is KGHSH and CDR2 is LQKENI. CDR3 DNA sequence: TGTGCCAGCTCCCTGCGAGGTCCTAACACCGGGGAGCTGTTTTTT. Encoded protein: CASSLRGPNTGELFF. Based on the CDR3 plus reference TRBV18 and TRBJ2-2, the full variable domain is NAGVMQNPRHLVRRRGQEARLRCSPMKGHSHVYWYRQLPEEGLKFMVYLQKENIIDESGMPKERFSAEFPKEGPSILRIQQVVRGDSAAYFCASSLRGPNTGELFFGEGSRLTVL.

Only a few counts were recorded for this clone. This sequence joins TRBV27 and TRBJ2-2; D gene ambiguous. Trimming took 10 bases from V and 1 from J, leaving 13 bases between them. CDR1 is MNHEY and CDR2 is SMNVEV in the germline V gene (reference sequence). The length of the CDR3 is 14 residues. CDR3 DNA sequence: TGTGCCACCCACATAGAGCGGAACACCGGGGAGCTGTTTTTT. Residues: CATHIERNTGELFF.

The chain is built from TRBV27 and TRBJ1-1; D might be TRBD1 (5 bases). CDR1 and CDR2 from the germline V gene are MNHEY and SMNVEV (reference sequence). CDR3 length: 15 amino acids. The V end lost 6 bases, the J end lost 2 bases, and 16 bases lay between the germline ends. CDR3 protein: CASRHRRGSNTEAFF. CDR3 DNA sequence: TGTGCCAGCAGGCATAGGCGGGGGTCCAACACTGAAGCTTTCTTT.

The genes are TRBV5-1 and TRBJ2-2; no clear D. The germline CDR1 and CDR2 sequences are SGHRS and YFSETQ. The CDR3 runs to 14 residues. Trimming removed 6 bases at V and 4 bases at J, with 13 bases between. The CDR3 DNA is TGCGCCAGCACGCTTAGAGGAAGCACCGGGGAGCTGTTTTTT. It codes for CASTLRGSTGELFF.

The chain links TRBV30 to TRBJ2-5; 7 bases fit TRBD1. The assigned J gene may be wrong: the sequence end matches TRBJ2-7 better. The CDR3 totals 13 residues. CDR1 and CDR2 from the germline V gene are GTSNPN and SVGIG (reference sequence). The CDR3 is CAWSVRQGDEQYF. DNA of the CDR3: TGTGCCTGGAGTGTACGACAGGGTGACGAGCAGTACTTC.

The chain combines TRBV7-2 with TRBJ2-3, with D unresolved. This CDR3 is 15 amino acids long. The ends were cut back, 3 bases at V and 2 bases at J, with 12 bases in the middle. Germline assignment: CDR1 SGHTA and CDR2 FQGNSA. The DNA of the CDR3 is TGTGCCAGCAGCTTCCTAGTCCCAAACACAGATACGCAGTATTTT. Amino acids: CASSFLVPNTDTQYF. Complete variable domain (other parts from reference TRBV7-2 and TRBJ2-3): GAGVSQSPSNKVTEKGKDVELRCDPISGHTALYWYRQSLGQGLEFLIYFQGNSAPDKSGLPSDRFSAERTGGSVSTLTIQRTQQEDSAVYLCASSFLVPNTDTQYFGPGTRLTVL.

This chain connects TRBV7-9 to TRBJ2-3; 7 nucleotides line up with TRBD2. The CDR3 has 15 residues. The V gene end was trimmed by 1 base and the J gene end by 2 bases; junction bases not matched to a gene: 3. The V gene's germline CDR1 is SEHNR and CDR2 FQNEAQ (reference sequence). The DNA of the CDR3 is TGTGCCAGCAGCTTAGAAGCGGGATTCACAGATACGCAGTATTTT. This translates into CASSLEAGFTDTQYF.

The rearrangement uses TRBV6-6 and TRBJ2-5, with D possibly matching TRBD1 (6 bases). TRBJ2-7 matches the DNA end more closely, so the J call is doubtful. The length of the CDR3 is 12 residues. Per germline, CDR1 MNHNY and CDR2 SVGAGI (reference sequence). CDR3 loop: CASGGQIYEQYF. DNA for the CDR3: TGTGCCAGTGGAGGACAGATCTACGAGCAGTACTTC.

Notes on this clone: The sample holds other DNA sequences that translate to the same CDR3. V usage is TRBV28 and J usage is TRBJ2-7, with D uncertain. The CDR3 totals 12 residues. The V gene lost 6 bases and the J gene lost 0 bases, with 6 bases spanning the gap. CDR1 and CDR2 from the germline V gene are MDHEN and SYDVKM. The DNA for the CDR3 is TGTGCCAGCAGCCGCGTCTCCTACGAGCAGTACTTC. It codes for CASSRVSYEQYF.

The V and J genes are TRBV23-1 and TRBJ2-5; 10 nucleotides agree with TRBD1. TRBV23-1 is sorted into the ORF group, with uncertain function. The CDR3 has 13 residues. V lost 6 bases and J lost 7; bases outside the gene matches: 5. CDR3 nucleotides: TGCGCCAGCAGCCCAGGACAGGGGGGGACCCAGTACTTC. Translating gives CASSPGQGGTQYF.

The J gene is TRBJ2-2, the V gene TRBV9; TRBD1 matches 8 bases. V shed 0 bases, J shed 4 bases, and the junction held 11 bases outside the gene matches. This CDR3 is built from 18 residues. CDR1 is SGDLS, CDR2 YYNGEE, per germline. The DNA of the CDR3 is TGTGCCAGCAGCGTAGCAGGGGGCGGTATAATTGGCACCGGGGAGCTGTTTTTT. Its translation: CASSVAGGGIIGTGELFF.

CDR3 DNA: TGTGCCAGCAGTTACTCGCATCAAAGCCGAAGTGGCTACACCTTC. Translated, it gives CASSYSHQSRSGYTF. The genes are TRBV6-6 and TRBJ1-2; D is unclear. The V and J ends lost 0 bases and 7 bases respectively, with 15 bases between them. The CDR3 is 15 residues long. Germline CDR1 and CDR2: MNHNY and SVGAGI (reference sequence).

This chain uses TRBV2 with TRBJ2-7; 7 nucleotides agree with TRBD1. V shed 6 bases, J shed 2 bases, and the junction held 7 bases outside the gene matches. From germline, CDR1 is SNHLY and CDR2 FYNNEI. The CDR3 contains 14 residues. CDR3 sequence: CASSAGQETYEQYF. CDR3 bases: TGTGCCAGCAGCGCTGGACAGGAAACCTACGAGCAGTACTTC.

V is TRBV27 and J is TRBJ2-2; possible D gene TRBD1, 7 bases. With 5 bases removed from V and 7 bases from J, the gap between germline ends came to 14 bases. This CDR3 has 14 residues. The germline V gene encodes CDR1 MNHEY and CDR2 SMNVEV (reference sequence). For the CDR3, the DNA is TGTGCCAGCAGTAATCCAGGGGGGAACGGGGAGCTGTTTTTT. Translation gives CASSNPGGNGELFF.